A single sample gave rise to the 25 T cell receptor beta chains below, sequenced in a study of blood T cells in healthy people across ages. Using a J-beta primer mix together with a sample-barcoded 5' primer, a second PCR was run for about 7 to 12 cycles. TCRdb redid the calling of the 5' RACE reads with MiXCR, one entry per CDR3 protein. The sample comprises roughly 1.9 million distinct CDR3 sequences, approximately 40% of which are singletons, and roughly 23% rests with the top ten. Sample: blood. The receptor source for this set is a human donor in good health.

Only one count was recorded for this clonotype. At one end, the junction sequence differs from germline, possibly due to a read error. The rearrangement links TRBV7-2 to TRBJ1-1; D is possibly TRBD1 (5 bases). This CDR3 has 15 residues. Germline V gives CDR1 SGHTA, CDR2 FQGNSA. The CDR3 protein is CASSSREYVNTEAFF. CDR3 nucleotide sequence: TGTGCCAGCAGCTCCAGGGAGTACGTGAATACTGAAGCTTTCTTT.

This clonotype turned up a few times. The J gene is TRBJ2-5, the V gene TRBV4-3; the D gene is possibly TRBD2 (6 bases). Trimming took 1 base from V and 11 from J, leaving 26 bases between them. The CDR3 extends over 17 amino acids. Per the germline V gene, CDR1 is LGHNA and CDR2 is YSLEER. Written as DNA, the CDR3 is TGCGCCAGCAGCCAAGTCAGTCTGGGGGAAGGGTCGGGAGAGCAGTACTTC. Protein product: CASSQVSLGEGSGEQYF.

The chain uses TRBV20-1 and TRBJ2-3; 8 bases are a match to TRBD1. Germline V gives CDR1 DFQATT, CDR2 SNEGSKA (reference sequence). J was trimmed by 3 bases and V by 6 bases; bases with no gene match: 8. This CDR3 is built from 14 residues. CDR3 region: CSAGLRGRTDTQYF. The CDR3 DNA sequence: TGCAGTGCCGGGCTCAGGGGGCGGACAGATACGCAGTATTTT.

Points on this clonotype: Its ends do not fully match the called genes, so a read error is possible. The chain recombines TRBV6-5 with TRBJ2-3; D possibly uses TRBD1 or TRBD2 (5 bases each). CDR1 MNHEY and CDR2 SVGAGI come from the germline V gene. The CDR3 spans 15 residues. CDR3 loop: CASGYSGTIGDTQYF. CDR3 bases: TGTGCCAGCGGTTACTCGGGGACCATAGGAGATACGCAGTATTTT.

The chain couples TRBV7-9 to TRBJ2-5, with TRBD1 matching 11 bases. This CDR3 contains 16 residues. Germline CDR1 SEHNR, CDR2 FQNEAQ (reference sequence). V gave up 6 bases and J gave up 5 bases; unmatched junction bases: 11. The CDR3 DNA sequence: TGTGCCAGCAGTTCCCCGGACAGGGGGCTACGGGAGACCCAGTACTTC. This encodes CASSSPDRGLRETQYF.

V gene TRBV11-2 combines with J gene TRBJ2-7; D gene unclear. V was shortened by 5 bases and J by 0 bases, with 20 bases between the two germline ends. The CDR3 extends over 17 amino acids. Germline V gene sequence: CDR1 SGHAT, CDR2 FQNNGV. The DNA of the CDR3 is TGTGCCAGCAGCCACCCATCGTGGCGGCGAAGCTCCTACGAGCAGTACTTC. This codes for CASSHPSWRRSSYEQYF.

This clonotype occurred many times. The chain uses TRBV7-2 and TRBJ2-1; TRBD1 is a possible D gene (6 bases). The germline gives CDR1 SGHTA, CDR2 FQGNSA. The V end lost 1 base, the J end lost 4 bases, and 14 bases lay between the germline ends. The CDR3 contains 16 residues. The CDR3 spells CASSLDQGYPYNEQFF. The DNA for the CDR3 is TGTGCCAGCAGCTTAGATCAGGGGTACCCTTACAATGAGCAGTTCTTC.

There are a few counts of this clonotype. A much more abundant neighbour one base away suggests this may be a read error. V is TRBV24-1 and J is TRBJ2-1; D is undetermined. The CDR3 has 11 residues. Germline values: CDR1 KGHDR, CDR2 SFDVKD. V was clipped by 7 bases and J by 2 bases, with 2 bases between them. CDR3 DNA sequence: TGTGCCACCAGGGCCTACAATGAGCAGTTCTTC. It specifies CATRAYNEQFF.

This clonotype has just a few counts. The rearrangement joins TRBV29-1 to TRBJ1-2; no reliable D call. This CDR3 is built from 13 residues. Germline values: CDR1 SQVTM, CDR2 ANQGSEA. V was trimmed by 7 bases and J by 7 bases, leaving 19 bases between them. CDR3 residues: CSAYTSTQSGYTF. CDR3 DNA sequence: TGCAGCGCTTATACCTCAACGCAGTCTGGCTACACCTTC. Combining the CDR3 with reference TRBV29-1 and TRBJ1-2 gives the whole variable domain SAVISQKPSRDICQRGTSLTIQCQVDSQVTMMFWYRQQPGQSLTLIATANQGSEATYESGFVIDKFPISRPNLTFSTLTVSNMSPEDSSIYLCSAYTSTQSGYTFGSGTRLTVV.

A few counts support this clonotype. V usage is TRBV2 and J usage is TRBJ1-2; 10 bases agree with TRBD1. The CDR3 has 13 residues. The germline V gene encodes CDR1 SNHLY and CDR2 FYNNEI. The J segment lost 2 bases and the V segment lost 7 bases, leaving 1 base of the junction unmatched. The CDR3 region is CASKTGGNYGYTF. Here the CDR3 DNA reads TGTGCCAGCAAGACAGGGGGCAACTATGGCTACACCTTC.

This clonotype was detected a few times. The CDR3 bases are TGTGCCAGCAGCTTATATACTGCAACCTACGAGCAGTACTTC. It encodes CASSLYTATYEQYF. The chain is built from TRBV7-2 and TRBJ2-7; unclear D gene. This CDR3 region has 14 residues. Germline V gives CDR1 SGHTA, CDR2 FQGNSA. Trimming pared 2 bases from V and 2 bases from J, leaving 10 bases between.

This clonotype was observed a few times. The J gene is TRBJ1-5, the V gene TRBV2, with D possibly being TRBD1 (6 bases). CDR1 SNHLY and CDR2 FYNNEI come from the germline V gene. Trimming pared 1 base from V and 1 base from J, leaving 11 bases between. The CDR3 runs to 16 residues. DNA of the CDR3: TGTGCCAGCAGTGAAGTTTCAGGGGTCAGCAATCAGCCCCAGCATTTT. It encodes CASSEVSGVSNQPQHF.

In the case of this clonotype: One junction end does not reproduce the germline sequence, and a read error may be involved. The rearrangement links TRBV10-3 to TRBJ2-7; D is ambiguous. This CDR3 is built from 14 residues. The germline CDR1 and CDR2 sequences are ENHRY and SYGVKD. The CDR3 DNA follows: TGTGCCGTCAGTGGGCAGCAGAACTCCTACGAGCAGTACTTC. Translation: CAVSGQQNSYEQYF.

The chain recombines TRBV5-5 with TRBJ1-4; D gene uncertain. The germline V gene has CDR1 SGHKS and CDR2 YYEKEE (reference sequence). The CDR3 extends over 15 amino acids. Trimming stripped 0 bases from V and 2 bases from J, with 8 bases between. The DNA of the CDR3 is TGTGCCAGCAGCTTGGGCTACCGGACTAATGAAAAACTGTTTTTT. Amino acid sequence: CASSLGYRTNEKLFF. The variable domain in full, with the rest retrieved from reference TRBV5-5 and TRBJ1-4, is DAGVTQSPTHLIKTRGQQVTLRCSPISGHKSVSWYQQVLGQGPQFIFQYYEKEERGRGNFPDRFSARQFPNYSSELNVNALLLGDSALYLCASSLGYRTNEKLFFGSGTQLSVL.

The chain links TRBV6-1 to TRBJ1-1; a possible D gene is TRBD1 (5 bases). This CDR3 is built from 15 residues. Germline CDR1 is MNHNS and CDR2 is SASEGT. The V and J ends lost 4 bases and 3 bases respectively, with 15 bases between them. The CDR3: CASSGGVRVDTEAFF. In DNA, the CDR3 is TGTGCCAGCAGTGGGGGGGTCAGAGTAGACACTGAAGCTTTCTTT.

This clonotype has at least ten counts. The CDR3 sequence: CASSPSGGAYEQYF. The CDR3 coding sequence is TGTGCCAGCAGCCCTAGCGGGGGGGCCTACGAGCAGTACTTC. The chain recombines TRBV7-9 with TRBJ2-7, with 12 positions matching TRBD2. The CDR3 spans 14 residues. The germline gives CDR1 SEHNR, CDR2 FQNEAQ (reference sequence). Trimming took 5 bases from V and 2 from J; bases not matched to a gene: 1. Using reference TRBV7-9 and TRBJ2-7 for the parts outside the CDR3, the full variable domain is DTGVSQNPRHKITKRGQNVTFRCDPISEHNRLYWYRQTLGQGPEFLTYFQNEAQLEKSRLLSDRFSAERPKGSFSTLEIQRTEQGDSAMYLCASSPSGGAYEQYFGPGTRLTVT.

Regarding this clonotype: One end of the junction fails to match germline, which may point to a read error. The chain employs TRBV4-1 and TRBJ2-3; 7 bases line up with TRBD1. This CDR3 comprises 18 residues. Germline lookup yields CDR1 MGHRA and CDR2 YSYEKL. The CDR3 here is CAGSQAFTGADSTDTQYF. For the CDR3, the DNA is TGCGCCGGCAGCCAAGCATTCACAGGGGCCGATAGCACAGATACGCAGTATTTT.

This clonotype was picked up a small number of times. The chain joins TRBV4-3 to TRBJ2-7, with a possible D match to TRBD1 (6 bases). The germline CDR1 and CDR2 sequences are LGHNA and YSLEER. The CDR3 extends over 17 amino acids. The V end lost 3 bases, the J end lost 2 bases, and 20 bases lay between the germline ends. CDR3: CASSQTHRDTTTYEQYF. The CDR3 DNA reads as TGCGCCAGCAGCCAGACGCACCGGGACACAACTACCTACGAGCAGTACTTC.

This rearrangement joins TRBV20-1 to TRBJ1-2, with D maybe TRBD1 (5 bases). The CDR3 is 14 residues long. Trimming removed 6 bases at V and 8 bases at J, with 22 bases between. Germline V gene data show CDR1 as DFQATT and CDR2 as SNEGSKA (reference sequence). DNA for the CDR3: TGCAGTGCCGCGCCAGTGGCAGGGAGAAAGGGCTACACCTTC. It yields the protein CSAAPVAGRKGYTF.

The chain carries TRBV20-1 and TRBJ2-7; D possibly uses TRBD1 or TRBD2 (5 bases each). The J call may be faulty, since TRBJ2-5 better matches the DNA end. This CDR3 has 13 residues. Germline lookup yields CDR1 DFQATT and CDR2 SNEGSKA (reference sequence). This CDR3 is CSARDSWGETQYF. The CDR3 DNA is TGCAGTGCTAGAGATAGCTGGGGGGAGACCCAGTACTTC.

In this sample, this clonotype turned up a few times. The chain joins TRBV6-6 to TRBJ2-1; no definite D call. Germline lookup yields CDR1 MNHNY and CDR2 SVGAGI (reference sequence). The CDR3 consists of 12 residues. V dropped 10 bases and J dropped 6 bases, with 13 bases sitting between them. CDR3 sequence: CATLRGGNEQFF. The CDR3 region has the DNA TGTGCCACTCTTCGTGGCGGCAATGAGCAGTTCTTC.

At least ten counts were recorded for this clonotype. The CDR3 spells CSAPRAGTTDTQYF. The CDR3 nucleotides are TGCAGTGCGCCGCGAGCGGGGACCACAGATACGCAGTATTTT. The chain joins TRBV20-1 to TRBJ2-3, with 7 positions matching TRBD2. Germline V gene data show CDR1 as DFQATT and CDR2 as SNEGSKA (reference sequence). The CDR3 covers 14 residues. With 6 bases clipped from V and 2 bases from J, the junction kept 8 bases outside the gene matches.

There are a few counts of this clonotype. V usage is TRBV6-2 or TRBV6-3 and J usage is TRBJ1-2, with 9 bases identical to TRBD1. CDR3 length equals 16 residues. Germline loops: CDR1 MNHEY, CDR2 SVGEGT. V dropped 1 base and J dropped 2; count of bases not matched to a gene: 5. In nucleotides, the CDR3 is TGTGCCAGCAGTTACTTTCGGACAGGGGCAAACTATGGCTACACCTTC. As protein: CASSYFRTGANYGYTF.

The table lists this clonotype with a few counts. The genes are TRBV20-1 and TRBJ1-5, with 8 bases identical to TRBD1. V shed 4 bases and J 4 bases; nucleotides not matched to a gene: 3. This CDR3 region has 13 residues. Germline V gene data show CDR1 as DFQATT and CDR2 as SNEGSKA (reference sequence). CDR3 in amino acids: CSATDRANQPQHF. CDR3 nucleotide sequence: TGCAGTGCTACGGACAGGGCGAATCAGCCCCAGCATTTT.

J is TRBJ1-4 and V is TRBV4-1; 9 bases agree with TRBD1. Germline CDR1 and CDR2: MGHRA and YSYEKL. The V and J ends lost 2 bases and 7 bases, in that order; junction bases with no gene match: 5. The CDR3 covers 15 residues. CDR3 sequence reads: CASSQTGGQSEKLFF. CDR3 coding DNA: TGCGCCAGCAGCCAAACAGGGGGCCAGAGTGAAAAACTGTTTTTT.